This entry concerns a single TCR beta chain. The junction and the germline gene differ at one end; a read error may be behind it. This sample was included in a study of OX40 agonist ivuxolimab in advanced cancers. Germline-derived CDR1 and CDR2 are SSHAT and FNYEAQ (reference sequence). This CDR3 has 15 amino acids. Profiling relied on immunoSEQ multiplex PCR, and the TCRdb table lists in-frame clones only, not all of them. The sample contains about 140,000 clones, 85% to 95% of which appear only once. The TCR was taken from an adult with an advanced solid tumor such as melanoma, head and neck, liver or kidney cancer. The specimen was CD4+ or CD8+ T cells sorted from blood, collected in a trial of the OX40 agonist ivuxolimab. The chain combines TRBV7-7 with TRBJ2-7, with 10 bases that match TRBD2. CDR3 nucleotide sequence: TGTGCTAGCAGCTTAGCTAGCGGGAGTATCTACGAGCAGTACTTC. The encoded protein is CASSLASGSIYEQYF.